This is a list of T cell receptor beta chains from one sample in a study of blood T cell repertoires in COVID-19. The assay was immunoSEQ multiplex PCR, and TCRdb's table has in-frame clones only and misses some. Here the sample spans roughly 150,000 clones, around 92% being singletons. The sequenced sample consisted of peripheral blood. Receptors were obtained from a man aged 55 to 69 with acute or convalescent COVID-19. The CDR3 runs from the conserved cysteine through the conserved F or W. D genes are given only for firm matches. Clone sizes are given selectively: once, few, many, or a class where the clone is expanded.

j_call,d_call,clone_size,v_call,cdr3_nt,cdr3_aa
TRBJ1-2,-,once,TRBV28,TGTGCCAGCAGATATACAGAGGAGGGTAACTATGGCTACACCTTC,CASRYTEEGNYGYTF
TRBJ1-4,-,-,TRBV6-5,TGTGCCTCAAGGGGGGGAGTTGCAACTAATGAAAAACTGTTTTTT,CASRGGVATNEKLFF
TRBJ2-3,TRBD2,-,TRBV9,TGTGCCAGCAGCCCCCAACCGGGACTAGCGGTGGATACGCAGTATTTT,CASSPQPGLAVDTQYF
TRBJ1-5,-,-,TRBV19,TGTGCCAGTAGTATAACAGGGTTAGATCAGCCCCAGCATTTT,CASSITGLDQPQHF
TRBJ2-1,TRBD1,once,TRBV18,TGTGCCAGCACCGGGACAGGATCCTACAATGAGCAGTTCTTC,CASTGTGSYNEQFF
TRBJ2-7,-,-,TRBV5-1,TGCGCCAGCACCCTGAGGGCCGCTCCGACGGGCGAGCAGTACTTC,CASTLRAAPTGEQYF
TRBJ1-1,-,-,TRBV6-2/TRBV6-3,TGTGCCAGCAGTTACAGGGGGGGCCGATTCACTGAAGCTTTCTTT,CASSYRGGRFTEAFF
TRBJ1-5,TRBD1,-,TRBV7-2,TGTGCCAGCAGCCGGGACAGGGGTGGCAATCAGCCCCAGCATTTT,CASSRDRGGNQPQHF
TRBJ1-5,-,-,TRBV3-1/TRBV3-2,TGTGCCAGCAGCCAGGAAAAGGGGGTCGGGCAGCCCCAGCATTTT,CASSQEKGVGQPQHF
TRBJ1-1,TRBD1,-,TRBV2,TGTGCCAGCAGTGGTGGTTCTGGGACAGGGAACTTTAACACTGAAGCTTTCTTT,CASSGGSGTGNFNTEAFF
TRBJ2-7,-,-,TRBV27,TGTGCCAGCAGTTTCGGGCATCAGGGCTACGAGCAGTACTTC,CASSFGHQGYEQYF
TRBJ1-6,TRBD1,-,TRBV5-1,TGCGCCAGCAGCCCGGGACAGGGGAATTCACCCCTCCACTTT,CASSPGQGNSPLHF
TRBJ1-5,-,-,TRBV25-1,TGTGCCAGCAGTGTGGTAGATAGCAGTCAGCCCCAGCATTTT,CASSVVDSSQPQHF
TRBJ2-7,-,-,TRBV4-1,TGCGCCAGCAGCCAAGAATCTAACTCCTTCAATTTCTACGAGCAGTACTTC,CASSQESNSFNFYEQYF
TRBJ1-1,-,-,TRBV2,TGTGCCAGCTTCTCGAACACTGAAGCTTTCTTT,CASFSNTEAFF
TRBJ2-7,-,-,TRBV27,TGTGCCAGCAGTTTCCGCGACAGATACGAGCAGTACTTC,CASSFRDRYEQYF
TRBJ2-3,TRBD1,-,TRBV29-1,TGCAGCGTTGAGTCAGTTTCGGGGACAGGGGTCGTCCTCACAGATACGCAGTATTTT,CSVESVSGTGVVLTDTQYF
TRBJ2-7,-,-,TRBV7-2,TGTGCCAGCAGCTTCTCGAGGTTAGACGAGCAGTACTTC,CASSFSRLDEQYF
TRBJ2-3,TRBD2,-,TRBV4-2,TGTGCCAGCAGCCAAGAATCAGCGGGGGGCACAGATACGCAGTATTTT,CASSQESAGGTDTQYF
TRBJ2-7,TRBD2,-,TRBV12-5,TGTGCTAGTGGTTTGAACCTAGCGGGGGACCCGCGGGTCTCCTACGAGCAGTACTTC,CASGLNLAGDPRVSYEQYF
TRBJ1-2,TRBD1,-,TRBV6-1,TGTGCCAGCAGTGACGGGGGGACAGGAACCTATGGCTACACCTTC,CASSDGGTGTYGYTF
TRBJ1-2,TRBD1,-,TRBV18,TGTGCCAGCTCAGCTACAGGGGACTATGGCTACACCTTC,CASSATGDYGYTF
TRBJ1-2,-,-,TRBV10-3,TGTGCCATCAGCCCCCAACAGGGTCGGGTCTATGGCTACACCTTC,CAISPQQGRVYGYTF
TRBJ1-2,TRBD1,-,TRBV6-2/TRBV6-3,TGTGCCAGCAGTTACGACAGGGGGAAGCCTCTGGGCTATGGCTACACCTTC,CASSYDRGKPLGYGYTF
TRBJ2-3,-,-,TRBV7-2,TGTGCCAGCAGCTTAGCGGTCGTGAGAAGCACAGATACGCAGTATTTT,CASSLAVVRSTDTQYF
TRBJ1-3,TRBD1,once,TRBV19,TGTGCCGCGACAGGGGGCTCTGGAAACACCATATATTTT,CAATGGSGNTIYF
TRBJ2-2,TRBD2,-,TRBV9,TGTGCCAGCAGCGTAGCTGGTAGCGGGGTCACCGGGGAGCTGTTTTTT,CASSVAGSGVTGELFF
TRBJ2-7,-,-,TRBV27,TGTGCCAGCAGTTTAACCGCAGGGACCTACGAGCAGTACTTC,CASSLTAGTYEQYF
TRBJ1-2,-,-,TRBV11-2,TGTGCCAGCAGCTTAGGGAGGGGAGGCGGCTATGGCTACACCTTC,CASSLGRGGGYGYTF
TRBJ2-3,-,-,TRBV7-9,TGTGCCAGCAGCTCCCGCCGCAGAAGCACAGATACGCAGTATTTT,CASSSRRRSTDTQYF
TRBJ1-1,-,-,TRBV12-3/TRBV12-4,TGTGCCAGCAGCCTACAGTTGAACACTGAAGCTTTCTTT,CASSLQLNTEAFF
TRBJ1-1,TRBD1,-,TRBV30,TGTGCCTTACTGACAGGGGGCCTTGAAGCTTTCTTT,CALLTGGLEAFF
TRBJ1-2,TRBD1,once,TRBV30,TGTGCCTGGAGCTCAGGGACAGGGGGTCAAGGCTACACCTTC,CAWSSGTGGQGYTF
TRBJ1-6,TRBD1,-,TRBV5-1,TGCGCCAGCAGCTCGCGACAGGGCGTAGGTTCACCCCTCCACTTT,CASSSRQGVGSPLHF
TRBJ2-3,-,once,TRBV11-3,TGTGCCAGCAGCTTAGGCGGAGGTTTATCGACAGATACGCAGTATTTT,CASSLGGGLSTDTQYF
TRBJ2-1,TRBD2,-,TRBV11-2,TGTGCCAGCAGCTTGGGGGGGGTGAAAAACAATGAGCAGTTCTTC,CASSLGGVKNNEQFF
TRBJ1-2,-,-,TRBV11-2,TGTGCCAGCAGCTTGGAGCCCGGGGTGGGTCTCTATGGCTACACCTTC,CASSLEPGVGLYGYTF
TRBJ2-2,-,-,TRBV3-1/TRBV3-2,TGTGCCACCCGAGGGGGGGCCTGGACCGGGGAGCTGTTTTTT,CATRGGAWTGELFF
TRBJ1-3,-,-,TRBV6-5,TGTGCCAGCAGTTACGGGCCGAACCCCTCTGGAAACACCATATATTTT,CASSYGPNPSGNTIYF
TRBJ1-1,-,once,TRBV30,TGTGCCTGGAGCAGGGCTACTGAAGCTTTCTTT,CAWSRATEAFF
TRBJ1-2,-,-,TRBV21-1,TGTGCCAGCAGCAAACCCCAGGGGGACTATGGCTACACCTTC,CASSKPQGDYGYTF
TRBJ1-2,-,-,TRBV29-1,TGCAGCGTTGGAGATTCAAGACAGATCCAACTCAATGGCTACACCTTC,CSVGDSRQIQLNGYTF
TRBJ1-5,-,-,TRBV5-5,TGTGCCAGCAGCTTGGAGCCGCGGCAGATAAATCAGCCCCAGCATTTT,CASSLEPRQINQPQHF
TRBJ1-1,-,-,TRBV9,TGTGCCAGCAACGGGCCAAGCGGCACTGAAGCTTTCTTT,CASNGPSGTEAFF
TRBJ1-1,-,-,TRBV19,TGTGCCAGTAGCCGGAACGGGGGGTTCACTGAAGCTTTCTTT,CASSRNGGFTEAFF
TRBJ2-2,TRBD1,-,TRBV15,TGTGCCACCAGCAGAGGGATGGGACAGGGTTTTACCGGGGAGCTGTTTTTT,CATSRGMGQGFTGELFF
TRBJ2-7,TRBD1,-,TRBV7-9,TGTGCCAGCAGCTTCCCCCGGGACAGGGCGTACTTC,CASSFPRDRAYF
TRBJ1-3,TRBD1,-,TRBV7-9,TGTGCCAGCAGCTCCAATCTAGACAGGGCTGGAAACACCATATATTTT,CASSSNLDRAGNTIYF
TRBJ2-3,TRBD2,-,TRBV5-4,TGTGCCAGCAGCCCGGGGGGGGCCGGGGGGACAGATACGCAGTATTTT,CASSPGGAGGTDTQYF
TRBJ2-5,-,-,TRBV9,TGTGCCAGCAGCGTAGGCAATACGCGGGGCGAGGGGACCCAGTACTTC,CASSVGNTRGEGTQYF
TRBJ1-1,TRBD1,once,TRBV6-4,TGTGCCAGCAGTGTTGAAGGGGGCAAGAACACTGAAGCTTTCTTT,CASSVEGGKNTEAFF
TRBJ2-3,-,once,TRBV7-9,TGTGCCAGCAGCTTAACTCGAGCACCCACAGATACGCAGTATTTT,CASSLTRAPTDTQYF
TRBJ1-5,-,-,TRBV5-1,TGCGCCAGCAGCTACGACGGGGAAAATCAGCCCCAGCATTTT,CASSYDGENQPQHF
TRBJ1-2,-,few,TRBV11-2,TGTGCCAGCAGCTTATCCCGGGGAGAAGGCTACACCTTC,CASSLSRGEGYTF
TRBJ2-7,-,-,TRBV5-4,TGTGCCAGCAGCTTGAAGCAGGGGCCCTACGAGCAGTACTTC,CASSLKQGPYEQYF
TRBJ2-3,TRBD1,many,TRBV20-1,TGCAGTGCTAGTCCGGGACAGGGGGCGCGCACAGATACGCAGTATTTT,CSASPGQGARTDTQYF
TRBJ2-3,TRBD2,few,TRBV4-3,TGCGCCAGCAGCCAGAGACCGGGACTAGATTCAGATACGCAGTATTTT,CASSQRPGLDSDTQYF
TRBJ1-5,TRBD1,-,TRBV5-1,TGCGCCAGCAGCTTTTCAGGGGGCGGCAATCAGCCCCAGCATTTT,CASSFSGGGNQPQHF